The clone carrying this T cell receptor beta chain was recorded many times. The sample is drawn from a study of T-cell reconstitution after alpha-beta-depleted transplantation in children. Unique molecular identifiers tagged the TCRbeta library. TCRdb itself ran the PCR reads through MiXCR, one entry per CDR3 protein. Of roughly 170,000 distinct CDR3 sequences detected, approximately 6.6% appear once; the ten largest clones hold 3% to 3.5%. The V and J ends lost 3 bases and 5 bases respectively, with 13 bases between them. This CDR3 region has 15 residues. Germline-derived CDR1 and CDR2 are KGHDR and SFDVKD.

Sequenced material: PBMCs from the stem cell graft donor, taken from the stem cell graft. V is TRBV24-1 and J is TRBJ1-5; the D gene is possibly TRBD1 (5 bases). The receptor was isolated from a human donor who donated a stem cell graft to a child with Wiskott-Aldrich syndrome. CDR3 loop: CATSDTRGSHQPQHF. The DNA of the CDR3 is TGTGCCACCAGTGATACCCGGGGCAGTCATCAGCCCCAGCATTTT.